A single sample is the source of the 14 T cell receptor beta chains below, sequenced in a study of a mutant IDH1 vaccine in newly diagnosed glioma. Profiling relied on immunoSEQ multiplex PCR, and the TCRdb table lists in-frame clones only, not all of them. The table has roughly 32,000 clones, over 85% seen once. Their antigens remain unidentified. Time point here: week 47, end of study. One vaccine dose held 300 ug of mutant IDH1 20-mer peptide and came with topical imiquimod. The sample in question was PBMCs, obtained from a glioma patient whose treatment included an IDH1 peptide vaccine. The receptors originated from a man aged 40-49 years with glioma.

V and J are TRBV25-1 and TRBJ2-5, with 11 positions matching TRBD1. CDR1 MGHDK and CDR2 SYGVNS come from the germline V gene. This CDR3 has 15 amino acids. The V gene end was trimmed by 8 bases and the J gene end by 0 bases; junction bases not matched to a gene: 5. The CDR3 DNA is TGTGCCAGCCGTGGGGACAGGGGGTACCAAGAGACCCAGTACTTC. This encodes CASRGDRGYQETQYF. The full variable domain, in which reference TRBV25-1 and TRBJ2-5 provide the parts outside the CDR3, is EADIYQTPRYLVIGTGKKITLECSQTMGHDKMYWYQQDPGMELHLIHYSYGVNSTEKGDLSSESTVSRIRTEHFPLTLESARPSHTSQYLCASRGDRGYQETQYFGPGTRLLVL.

The gene calls are TRBV19 and TRBJ1-2, with D perhaps TRBD1 (5 bases). Germline CDR1 and CDR2: LNHDA and SQIVND (reference sequence). There are 14 residues in the CDR3. The V gene lost 11 bases and the J gene lost 13 bases, with 29 bases spanning the gap. CDR3: CAHGRKGPYRGGTF. CDR3 in DNA: TGTGCCCATGGGAGGAAGGGTCCGTACCGGGGGGGCACCTTC.

The chain links TRBV18 to TRBJ1-1, with D unresolved. Trimming stripped 3 bases from V and 3 bases from J, with 8 bases between. The CDR3 contains 13 residues. Germline values: CDR1 KGHSH, CDR2 LQKENI. The CDR3 loop reads CASSPLRDTEAFF. In DNA form, the CDR3 reads TGTGCCAGCTCACCTCTCCGGGACACTGAAGCTTTCTTT.

CDR3: CASSLVFTQGGHTEAFF. Written as DNA, the CDR3 is TGCGCCAGCAGCTTGGTGTTTACCCAGGGAGGCCACACTGAAGCTTTCTTT. V usage is TRBV5-1 and J usage is TRBJ1-1; D perhaps matches TRBD1 (5 bases). CDR1 is SGHRS and CDR2 is YFSETQ in the germline V gene. The CDR3 extends over 17 amino acids. V was trimmed by 0 bases and J by 3 bases, leaving 18 bases between them.

This chain uses TRBV5-1 with TRBJ1-4; D unclear. CDR3 length equals 15 residues. V dropped 7 bases and J dropped 3 bases, with 16 bases sitting between them. The germline gives CDR1 SGHRS, CDR2 YFSETQ. CDR3 in DNA: TGCGCCAGCCGAGGTTCACCGTCGGCTAATGAAAAACTGTTTTTT. Its protein is CASRGSPSANEKLFF.

In its sample, this clone was seen a few times. The chain carries TRBV6-4 and TRBJ2-3, with 9 bases aligning to TRBD1. J gave up 1 base and V 4 bases, and 0 bases lay outside the gene matches. There are 14 residues in the CDR3. Germline CDR1 is MRHNA and CDR2 is SNTAGT. CDR3 protein: CASSGTGGTDTQYF. DNA of the CDR3: TGTGCCAGCAGTGGGACAGGGGGCACAGATACGCAGTATTTT.

V and J are TRBV4-3 and TRBJ1-1; D gene ambiguous. V gave up 0 bases and J gave up 1 base, with 12 bases separating them. The CDR3 is 16 residues long. Germline V gives CDR1 LGHNA, CDR2 YSLEER. The CDR3, as DNA: TGCGCCAGCAGCCAAGATAGAGGACGTTGGAACACTGAAGCTTTCTTT. Encoded protein: CASSQDRGRWNTEAFF.

The rearrangement links TRBV15 to TRBJ2-1; 7 bases match TRBD1. The CDR3 spans 17 residues. Unmatched junction bases numbered 11, after V lost 6 bases and J lost 0 bases. From germline, CDR1 is LNHNV and CDR2 YYDKDF (reference sequence). The CDR3 here is CATRRTGAASSYNEQFF. CDR3 in DNA: TGTGCCACCAGAAGGACAGGCGCCGCGAGCTCCTACAATGAGCAGTTCTTC. Based on the CDR3 plus reference TRBV15 and TRBJ2-1, the full variable domain is DAMVIQNPRYQVTQFGKPVTLSCSQTLNHNVMYWYQQKSSQAPKLLFHYYDKDFNNEADTPDNFQSRRPNTSFCFLDIRSPGLGDTAMYLCATRRTGAASSYNEQFFGPGTRLTVL.

This sequence joins TRBV2 and TRBJ2-3; 11 nucleotides agree with TRBD2. Germline assignment: CDR1 SNHLY and CDR2 FYNNEI. J gave up 1 base and V 4 bases, and 1 base lay outside the gene matches. This CDR3 has 15 residues. The CDR3 bases are TGTGCCAGCAGTGCTAGCGGGGGGCGCACAGATACGCAGTATTTT. Amino acid sequence: CASSASGGRTDTQYF.

The CDR3 region is CATRKRVGGTDTQYF. The CDR3 region has the DNA TGTGCCACTCGGAAGAGGGTCGGGGGCACAGATACGCAGTATTTT. The gene calls are TRBV6-1 and TRBJ2-3; D possibly corresponds to TRBD2 (5 bases). This CDR3 contains 15 residues. V was pared by 10 bases and J by 1 base, with 18 bases between. Germline values: CDR1 MNHNS, CDR2 SASEGT.

This clone was seen only once. The J gene is TRBJ2-1, the V gene TRBV5-1; D might be TRBD1 or TRBD2, each matching 5 bases. Per the germline V gene, CDR1 is SGHRS and CDR2 is YFSETQ. CDR3 length: 15 residues. Between the trimmed V and J ends, which lost 0 bases and 4 bases, there was a span of 11 bases. CDR3 bases: TGCGCCAGCAGCTTGGCCGGGACGGCTTACAATGAGCAGTTCTTC. As protein: CASSLAGTAYNEQFF.

The chain employs TRBV11-3 and TRBJ2-1; D not resolved. V lost 2 bases, J lost 5 bases, and 16 bases lay in between. In germline, CDR1 is SGHNT, CDR2 YENEEA. This CDR3 contains 16 residues. Here the CDR3 reads CASSLSPRTYNNEQFF. The CDR3, as DNA: TGTGCCAGCAGCTTATCCCCCAGGACCTACAACAATGAGCAGTTCTTC.

The V call is TRBV11-2, the J call TRBJ1-2; a possible D gene is TRBD1 (5 bases). Germline V gene lookup returns CDR1 SGHAT and CDR2 FQNNGV. CDR3 size: 14 residues. The germline V and J ends were trimmed by 5 bases and 6 bases, with 16 bases remaining between them. The CDR3: CASSPQWGSDGYTF. The CDR3 nucleotides read TGTGCCAGCAGCCCCCAGTGGGGCTCCGATGGCTACACCTTC.

This chain connects TRBV2 to TRBJ2-3; D remains ambiguous. V lost 8 bases, J lost 2 bases, and 11 bases lay in between. The CDR3 totals 13 residues. Germline CDR1 SNHLY, CDR2 FYNNEI. The DNA of the CDR3 is TGTGCCAGCGGGCAGGCGTACACAGATACGCAGTATTTT. Translated: CASGQAYTDTQYF.